This record concerns one T cell receptor (beta chain) sequence. The antigen this receptor binds is unknown. No per-base quality is available; no much larger clone lies one base away. The record originates from a study of T cell repertoires in cytomegalovirus infection (dated by TCRdb to the late 2010s). The study in broad terms: Recently identified HLA-C-restricted CMV epitopes, whose presentation resists viral immunomodulation, were targeted by peptide stimulations together with well-studied HLA-B-restricted epitopes. The HLA type of each donor mattered for the analysis, because public TCR beta signatures pointed to carriage of CMV infection along with the matching HLA type.

Taken with the paper, the label for treatment or condition translates to: in vitro stimulation with specific CMV peptide epitopes to enrich CMV-specific T cells. Data came from an Illumina HiSeq 1500. The public reads were quality trimmed at Q25 with fastp and then assembled into clones with MiXCR by TCRdb, keeping productive beta chains. Each CDR3 protein gets just one entry, which takes the most common genes and DNA from the rows behind it. This sample has approximately 260,000 distinct CDR3 sequences in its table, and around 20% of those were observed once. The leading ten clones occupy roughly 19% of the sample. General findings and caveats noted by the study authors: Cumulative frequency of public TCR beta family members discriminated carriers of CMV infection plus the relevant HLA type in this cohort and an independent approximately 370-donor cohort. The ex vivo response was dominated by HLA-C-restricted CMV-specific TCR beta clonotypes, which also provided the single most frequent clonotype in two of eight donors.

V is trimmed back by 5 bases and J by 1 base, and the junction contains 2 bases that no gene match accounts for. The germline V gene encodes CDR1 DFQATT and CDR2 SNEGSKA (reference sequence). Reading from cysteine to phenylalanine, the CDR3 counts 14 amino acids. The only DNA kept is the CDR3, 42 bases in frame from the first base. The source material was cultured PBMCs, sampled from culture after CMV antigen stimulation. The sequence is built from TRBV20-1 and TRBJ2-3, with 11 junctional bases fitting TRBD2. The origin of this receptor is a human donor in good health (CMV status not recorded). Some clones in this sample may be carry-over from other donors' samples. The DNA sequence is as follows: TGCAGTGCTCCGGGACTAGCGGGCACAGATACGCAGTATTTT. It translates to CSAPGLAGTDTQYF.